The 15 T cell receptor beta chains presented below share a single source sample, sequenced in a study of blood T cell repertoires in COVID-19. Clones were sequenced by immunoSEQ multiplex PCR, and TCRdb holds only the in-frame ones, with some missing. The sample shows approximately 470,000 clones, roughly 87% of them seen only once. Sequencing was carried out using PBMCs or T cells enriched from blood (not recorded which). Receptors originate from a woman between 18 and 29 years old who had recovered from COVID-19.

The chain employs TRBV2 and TRBJ1-1; D unclear. This CDR3 has 10 amino acids. Trimming stripped 10 bases from V and 5 bases from J, with 8 bases between. Germline-derived CDR1 and CDR2 are SNHLY and FYNNEI. Written as DNA, the CDR3 is TGTGCCACTAGTGTAACTGAAGCTTTCTTT. The encoded protein is CATSVTEAFF.

This clone was seen more than once but under ten times. V is TRBV19 and J is TRBJ1-5; D may be TRBD1 (5 bases). The germline gives CDR1 LNHDA, CDR2 SQIVND (reference sequence). The CDR3 totals 14 residues. Trimming pared 7 bases from V and 6 bases from J, leaving 16 bases between. This CDR3 is CASNPPQVGQPQHF. The CDR3 DNA follows: TGTGCCAGTAACCCACCACAGGTCGGTCAGCCCCAGCATTTT.

This clone appeared a single time. CDR3 DNA: TGTGCCGGATTGGGGACAGGGGTACTCGATGGCTACACCTTC. Residues: CAGLGTGVLDGYTF. The chain employs TRBV6-5 and TRBJ1-2; 10 bases align to TRBD1. The V and J ends lost 11 bases and 6 bases, in that order; junction bases with no gene match: 12. CDR1 is MNHEY, CDR2 SVGAGI, per germline. The CDR3 consists of 14 residues.

This sequence joins TRBV9 and TRBJ1-6, with 8 bases aligning to TRBD1. In germline, CDR1 is SGDLS, CDR2 YYNGEE. CDR3 length: 14 residues. Trimming at V came to 4 bases and at J to 9 bases, leaving 6 bases not matched to a gene. The CDR3 nucleotides are TGTGCCAGCAGCCCAGGGGGCGCGGGTTCACCCCTCCACTTT. Translated: CASSPGGAGSPLHF.

In this sample, this clone turned up once. The rearrangement uses TRBV5-1 and TRBJ1-2; TRBD1 matches 7 bases. Germline V gene lookup returns CDR1 SGHRS and CDR2 YFSETQ. V lost 1 base, J lost 2 bases, and 2 bases stayed unmatched. CDR3 length: 14 amino acids. As DNA, the CDR3 is TGCGCCAGCAGCTTGACAGGGGCGAACTATGGCTACACCTTC. Translation gives CASSLTGANYGYTF.

The rearrangement joins TRBV12-3 or TRBV12-4 to TRBJ1-5; D not resolved. The length of the CDR3 is 12 residues. V was clipped by 5 bases and J by 9 bases, with 11 bases between them. The CDR3 nucleotides read TGTGCCAGCAGTCTGTCGAGAGGGCCCCAGCATTTT. It specifies CASSLSRGPQHF.

The rearrangement links TRBV19 to TRBJ1-1, with D perhaps TRBD1 (6 bases). The V and J ends lost 6 bases and 11 bases respectively, with 16 bases between them. Germline CDR1 is LNHDA and CDR2 is SQIVND (reference sequence). This CDR3 has 12 amino acids. CDR3 region: CASRQPGEVAFF. The CDR3 DNA follows: TGTGCCAGTAGACAACCAGGGGAAGTTGCTTTCTTT.

The sample holds one count of this clone. The genes are TRBV6-1 and TRBJ2-5; 9 positions agree with TRBD2. Trimming removed 0 bases from V and 1 base from J; junction bases left unmatched: 3. The CDR3 extends over 16 amino acids. Germline CDR1 is MNHNS and CDR2 is SASEGT. This chain's CDR3 is CASSEAGGGVQETQYF. Here the CDR3 DNA reads TGTGCCAGCAGTGAAGCGGGCGGGGGGGTCCAAGAGACCCAGTACTTC.

This chain joins TRBV27 and TRBJ1-5; 7 nucleotides line up with TRBD1. CDR1 is MNHEY and CDR2 is SMNVEV in the germline V gene (reference sequence). The CDR3 covers 15 residues. V was clipped by 6 bases and J by 2 bases; unmatched bases: 7. The CDR3 DNA follows: TGTGCCAGCAGCAGGCAGGGGGATGGCAATCAGCCCCAGCATTTT. Protein sequence: CASSRQGDGNQPQHF.

The chain joins TRBV1 to TRBJ1-1. TRBV1 is an annotated pseudogene. The CDR3 runs to 18 residues. CDR3 sequence reads: CTSSQESGEGPGHTEAFF. The CDR3 DNA follows: TGCACCAGCAGCCAAGAGTCGGGGGAGGGGCCGGGACACACTGAAGCTTTCTTT.

The chain carries TRBV27 and TRBJ2-5, with D possibly TRBD2 on 6 matching bases. CDR3 length: 15 amino acids. The germline gives CDR1 MNHEY, CDR2 SMNVEV (reference sequence). Trimming left V 6 bases short and J 5 bases short, with 19 bases between. Here the CDR3 reads CASSPLGGERETQYF. The CDR3 DNA reads TGTGCCAGCAGCCCCCTGGGAGGAGAGCGGGAGACCCAGTACTTC.

This chain uses TRBV7-9 with TRBJ2-7; TRBD1 aligns across 9 bases. With V trimmed by 5 bases and J by 5 bases, 10 bases remained unmatched. Germline V gene lookup returns CDR1 SEHNR and CDR2 FQNEAQ (reference sequence). The CDR3 runs to 15 residues. The CDR3, as DNA: TGTGCCAGCAGCACCACCGGGACAGGGCACGACGAGCAGTACTTC. Its protein product is CASSTTGTGHDEQYF.

This clone came up a few times. CDR3 amino acids: CASSFGGNQPQHF. The DNA of the CDR3 is TGTGCCAGCAGCTTTGGAGGGAATCAGCCCCAGCATTTT. The rearrangement links TRBV11-2 to TRBJ1-5, with D unclear. Trimming removed 3 bases at V and 4 bases at J, with 7 bases between. The CDR3 has 13 residues. CDR1 SGHAT and CDR2 FQNNGV come from the germline V gene.

V and J are TRBV5-5 and TRBJ2-3; TRBD2 matches 11 bases. The CDR3 contains 19 residues. CDR1 is SGHKS, CDR2 YYEKEE, per germline (reference sequence). The junction had 13 bases not matched to a gene; V was cut back by 4 bases and J by 0 bases. CDR3 amino acids: CASSTSTSGGSPSTDTQYF. CDR3 sequence (DNA): TGTGCCAGCAGCACCTCAACTAGCGGGGGCTCTCCTAGCACAGATACGCAGTATTTT.

This clone was picked up a small number of times. The CDR3 loop reads CASSFDGTDNSPLHF. As DNA, the CDR3 is TGTGCCAGCAGTTTTGACGGGACAGATAATTCACCCCTCCACTTT. This sequence joins TRBV28 and TRBJ1-6, with 7 bases matching TRBD1. Germline V gene lookup returns CDR1 MDHEN and CDR2 SYDVKM. Trimming at V came to 3 bases and at J to 5 bases, leaving 4 bases not matched to a gene. This CDR3 is built from 15 residues.